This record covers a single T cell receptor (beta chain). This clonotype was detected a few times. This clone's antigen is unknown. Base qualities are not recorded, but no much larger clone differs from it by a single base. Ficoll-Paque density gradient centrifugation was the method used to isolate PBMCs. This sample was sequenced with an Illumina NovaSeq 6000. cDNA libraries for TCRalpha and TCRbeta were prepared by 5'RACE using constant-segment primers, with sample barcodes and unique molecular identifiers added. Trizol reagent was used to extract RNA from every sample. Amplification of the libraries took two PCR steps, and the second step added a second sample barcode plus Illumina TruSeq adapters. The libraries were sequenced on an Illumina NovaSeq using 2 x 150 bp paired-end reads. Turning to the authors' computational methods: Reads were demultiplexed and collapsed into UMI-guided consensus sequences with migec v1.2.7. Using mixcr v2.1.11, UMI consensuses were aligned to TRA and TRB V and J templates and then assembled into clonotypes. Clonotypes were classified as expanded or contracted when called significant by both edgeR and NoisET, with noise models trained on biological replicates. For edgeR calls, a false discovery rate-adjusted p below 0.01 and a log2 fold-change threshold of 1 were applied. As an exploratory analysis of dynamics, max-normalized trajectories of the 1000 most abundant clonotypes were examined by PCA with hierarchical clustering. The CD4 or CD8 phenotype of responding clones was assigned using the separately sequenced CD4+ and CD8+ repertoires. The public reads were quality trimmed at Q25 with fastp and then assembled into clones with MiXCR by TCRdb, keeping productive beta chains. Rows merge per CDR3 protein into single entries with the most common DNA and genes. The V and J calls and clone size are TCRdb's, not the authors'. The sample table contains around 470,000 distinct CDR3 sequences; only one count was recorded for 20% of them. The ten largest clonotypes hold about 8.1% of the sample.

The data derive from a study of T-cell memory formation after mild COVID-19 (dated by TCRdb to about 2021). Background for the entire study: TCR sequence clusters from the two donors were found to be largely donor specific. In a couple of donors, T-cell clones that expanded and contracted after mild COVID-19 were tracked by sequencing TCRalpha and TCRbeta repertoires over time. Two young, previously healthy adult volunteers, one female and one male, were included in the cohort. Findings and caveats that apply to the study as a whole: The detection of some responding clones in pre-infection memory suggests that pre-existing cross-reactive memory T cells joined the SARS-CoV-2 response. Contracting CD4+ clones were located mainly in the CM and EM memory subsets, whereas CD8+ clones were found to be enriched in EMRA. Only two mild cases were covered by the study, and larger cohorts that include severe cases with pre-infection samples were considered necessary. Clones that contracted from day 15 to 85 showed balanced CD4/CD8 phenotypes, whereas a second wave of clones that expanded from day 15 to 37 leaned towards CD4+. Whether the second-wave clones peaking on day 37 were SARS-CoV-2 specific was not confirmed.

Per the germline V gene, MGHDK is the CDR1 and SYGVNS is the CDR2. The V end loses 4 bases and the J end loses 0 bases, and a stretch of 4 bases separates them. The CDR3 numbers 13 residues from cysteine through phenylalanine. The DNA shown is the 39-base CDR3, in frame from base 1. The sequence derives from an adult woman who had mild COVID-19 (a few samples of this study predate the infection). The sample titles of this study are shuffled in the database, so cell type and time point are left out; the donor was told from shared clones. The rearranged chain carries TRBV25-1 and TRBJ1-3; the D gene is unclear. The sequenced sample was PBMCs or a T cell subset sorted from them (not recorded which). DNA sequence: TGTGCCAGCAGTGTTACCTCTGGAAACACCATATATTTT. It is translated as CASSVTSGNTIYF. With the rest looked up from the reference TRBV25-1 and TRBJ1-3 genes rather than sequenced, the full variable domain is EADIYQTPRYLVIGTGKKITLECSQTMGHDKMYWYQQDPGMELHLIHYSYGVNSTEKGDLSSESTVSRIRTEHFPLTLESARPSHTSQYLCASSVTSGNTIYFGEGSWLTVV.